Listed below are T cell receptor beta chains from one sample, sequenced in a study of cytomegalovirus exposure and HLA in healthy donors. Only in-frame clones appear in the TCRdb table, and some are missing; sequencing was by immunoSEQ multiplex PCR. The table includes about 65,000 clones, about 78% detected once. The sequenced sample was PBMCs. The source of these receptors is a girl aged 5 to 17 in good health and CMV-seropositive. CDR3s include the opening cysteine and the closing phenylalanine or tryptophan. The D gene is left open where the match is weak. Only part of the rows carry a size: once, few, many, or a class if the clone is expanded.

CDR3 | DNA | size | J | V | D
CSVVLAYNEQFF | TGCAGCGTTGTGCTAGCCTACAATGAGCAGTTCTTC | - | TRBJ2-1 | TRBV29-1 | -
CATSPGDGIHEQFF | TGCGCCACCTCTCCGGGAGACGGAATACATGAGCAGTTCTTC | - | TRBJ2-1 | TRBV5-1 | -
CASSLSGNLNQPQHF | TGTGCCAGCAGTTTGAGCGGAAATCTCAATCAGCCCCAGCATTTT | few | TRBJ1-5 | TRBV6-1 | -
CASSPPYDSSYEQYF | TGCGCCAGCAGCCCTCCGTACGACAGCTCCTACGAGCAGTACTTC | - | TRBJ2-7 | TRBV5-1 | -
CASSWDRERAFF | TGTGCCAGCAGCTGGGACAGGGAGAGGGCTTTCTTT | - | TRBJ1-1 | TRBV7-2 | TRBD1
CASSPSPNEQFF | TGTGCCAGCAGCCCGAGCCCCAATGAGCAGTTCTTC | - | TRBJ2-1 | TRBV5-4 | -
CASSQIAGEGEQYF | TGCGCCAGCAGCCAAATAGCGGGAGAAGGCGAGCAGTACTTC | - | TRBJ2-7 | TRBV4-3 | TRBD2
CASSEGPGTVNEKLFF | TGTGCCAGCAGTGAAGGACCCGGGACAGTTAATGAAAAACTGTTTTTT | - | TRBJ1-4 | TRBV6-1 | TRBD1
CASRPGARGNSPLHF | TGCGCCAGCAGACCAGGGGCTCGCGGGAATTCACCCCTCCACTTT | - | TRBJ1-6 | TRBV5-1 | -
CASSYPRSTEAFF | TGTGCCAGCAGTTACCCCCGGAGCACTGAAGCTTTCTTT | few | TRBJ1-1 | TRBV6-5 | -
CASSDRRQTYGYTF | TGTGCCAGCAGTGATAGGCGGCAAACCTATGGCTACACCTTC | few | TRBJ1-2 | TRBV2 | -
CASSPYYEQYF | TGTGCCAGCAGCCCTTACTACGAGCAGTACTTC | - | TRBJ2-7 | TRBV11-2 | -
CATTRGNQPQHF | TGTGCCACCACTAGGGGAAATCAGCCCCAGCATTTT | few | TRBJ1-5 | TRBV15 | -
CASSLASLTGGSPLHF | TGCGCCAGCAGCTTGGCCAGCCTCACAGGGGGATCACCCCTCCACTTT | - | TRBJ1-6 | TRBV5-1 | TRBD1
CASSTSGTGTDTQYF | TGCGCCAGCAGCACTAGCGGGACGGGCACAGATACGCAGTATTTT | few | TRBJ2-3 | TRBV5-1 | TRBD2
CSVSTTGLARNNEQFF | TGCAGCGTTAGCACAACGGGGCTAGCGCGGAACAATGAGCAGTTCTTC | few | TRBJ2-1 | TRBV29-1 | -
CASSRQPQVQQFF | TGTGCCAGCAGTCGACAGCCCCAAGTCCAGCAGTTCTTC | - | TRBJ2-1 | TRBV27 | -
CASRTDINREWWSYEQYF | TGTGCCAGCAGGACCGACATTAACAGGGAATGGTGGTCCTACGAGCAGTACTTC | once | TRBJ2-7 | TRBV2 | -